The clone carrying this T cell receptor beta chain was detected many times. Its antigen remains unknown. Trimming pared 0 bases from V and 2 bases from J, leaving 8 bases between. There are 14 residues in the CDR3. Germline-derived CDR1 and CDR2 are SGHRS and YFSETQ. Profiling of TCR beta VDJ combinations and CDR3 sequences used genomic DNA as template. TCRdb reanalysed the reads using MiXCR and keeps one entry per CDR3 protein. Of about 210,000 distinct CDR3 sequences in the sample, about a third were seen once. These data originate in a study of CD8+CD57+ T cells in acquired aplastic anemia. About the research overall: Mean DNA quantity obtained from sorted CD4+ and CD8+ cells was about 3.2 ug.

Overall study results and limits: Roughly 31 was the count of CD8+ CDR3 sequences that patients shared with controls.

Sequencing input: sorted CD4+, CD8+, or CD8+CD57+ T cells (not recorded which) from PBMCs. The receptor comes from a human donor in good health, serving as a control. V is TRBV5-1 and J is TRBJ1-1; no reliable D call. CDR3 in amino acids: CASSLAPQNTEAFF. CDR3 DNA: TGCGCCAGCAGCTTGGCTCCACAAAACACTGAAGCTTTCTTT. Full variable domain (outside the CDR3, taken from reference TRBV5-1 and TRBJ1-1): KAGVTQTPRYLIKTRGQQVTLSCSPISGHRSVSWYQQTPGQGLQFLFEYFSETQRNKGNFPGRFSGRQFSNSRSEMNVSTLELGDSALYLCASSLAPQNTEAFFGQGTRLTVV.